The following is a TCR beta chain sequence with its context. These data come from a study of shared clonotypes between healthy human individuals. The CDR3 loop spans 14 amino acids. Trimming at V came to 4 bases and at J to 0 bases, leaving 2 bases not matched to a gene. Germline assignment: CDR1 SGHNT and CDR2 YYREEE (reference sequence). Profiling relied on immunoSEQ multiplex PCR, and the TCRdb table lists in-frame clones only, not all of them. The data hold 2 million to 2.5 million clones, with approximately 93% observed a single time. This clonotype was sampled from a man between 18 and 35 years old in good health. Some clones in this sample may be carry-over from other donors' samples. Sequencing was performed on naive CD4+ T cells from PBMCs. Subset of the sample: CD45RA+ positively selected. This chain links TRBV5-4 with TRBJ2-7; 9 nucleotides line up with TRBD1. CDR3 sequence (DNA): TGTGCCAGCAGCAAACAGGGGGCCTCCTACGAGCAGTACTTC. Protein product: CASSKQGASYEQYF.